The 23 T cell receptor beta chains below were found in one sample sequenced in a study of T cell responses to AZD1222 COVID-19 vaccine. The table came from immunoSEQ multiplex PCR; TCRdb's copy has only in-frame clones and leaves some out. The repertoire holds roughly 140,000 clones, with about 87% as singletons. Sequences were derived from peripheral blood, sampled on day 0 of MenACWY control vaccination. The receptor set was obtained from an adult in good health.

This clone showed up just a few times. The J gene is TRBJ2-1, the V gene TRBV2; D is perhaps TRBD2 (6 bases). There are 13 residues in the CDR3. Trimming cost V 8 bases and J 5 bases, with 13 bases left between them. The V gene's germline CDR1 is SNHLY and CDR2 FYNNEI. The CDR3: CASDQRRDNEQFF. In DNA, the CDR3 is TGTGCCAGCGATCAGAGGAGGGACAATGAGCAGTTCTTC.

The chain couples TRBV9 to TRBJ2-3; a possible D gene is TRBD2 (5 bases). Trimming cost V 0 bases and J 4 bases, with 15 bases left between them. Germline V gene lookup returns CDR1 SGDLS and CDR2 YYNGEE. The CDR3 loop spans 16 amino acids. The CDR3 region is CASSVVPRLGADTQYF. The CDR3 nucleotides read TGTGCCAGCAGCGTAGTGCCCCGCCTCGGGGCAGATACGCAGTATTTT. Combining the CDR3 with reference TRBV9 and TRBJ2-3 gives the whole variable domain DSGVTQTPKHLITATGQRVTLRCSPRSGDLSVYWYQQSLDQGLQFLIQYYNGEERAKGNILERFSAQQFPDLHSELNLSSLELGDSALYFCASSVVPRLGADTQYFGPGTRLTVL.

The chain couples TRBV5-1 to TRBJ2-1; 7 bases map to TRBD1. This CDR3 is built from 13 residues. V trimming: 7 bases; J trimming: 6 bases; junction bases outside the gene matches: 7. Germline assignment: CDR1 SGHRS and CDR2 YFSETQ. The CDR3 protein is CASRDSSGNEQFF. The CDR3, as DNA: TGCGCCAGCCGGGACAGTTCTGGCAATGAGCAGTTCTTC.

V is TRBV4-3 and J is TRBJ1-1, with D unclear. The CDR3 runs 14 residues. The V gene lost 3 bases and the J gene lost 1 base, with 9 bases spanning the gap. The germline gives CDR1 LGHNA, CDR2 YSLEER. The DNA of the CDR3 is TGCGCCAGCAGCCATGTACTGGAGAACACTGAAGCTTTCTTT. It encodes CASSHVLENTEAFF.

The rearrangement joins TRBV30 to TRBJ2-7; 10 bases fit TRBD1. Germline lookup yields CDR1 GTSNPN and CDR2 SVGIG (reference sequence). The CDR3 is made up of 13 amino acids. The ends lost 2 bases at V and 5 bases at J; junction bases unmatched: 3. CDR3 coding DNA: TGTGCCTGGAGTACCGGGACAGGGGACGAGCAGTACTTC. Its translation is CAWSTGTGDEQYF.

The chain's CDR3 is CATSDATGAGYGYTF. The CDR3 region has the DNA TGTGCCACCAGTGACGCGACAGGGGCTGGCTATGGCTACACCTTC. J is TRBJ1-2 and V is TRBV24-1, with 8 bases fitting TRBD1. Germline trimming cut 4 bases from V and 4 bases from J; bases unmatched to any gene: 7. This CDR3 is 15 amino acids long. Germline V CDR1 and CDR2: KGHDR, SFDVKD.

The rearrangement uses TRBV24-1 and TRBJ2-5; the D gene is possibly TRBD2 (5 bases). The V gene lost 0 bases and the J gene lost 7 bases, with 5 bases spanning the gap. The CDR3 has 12 amino acids. Germline V gives CDR1 KGHDR, CDR2 SFDVKD. CDR3 sequence reads: CATSDLRGTQYF. The CDR3 DNA sequence: TGTGCCACCAGTGATTTGCGGGGGACCCAGTACTTC.

This chain links TRBV4-3 with TRBJ2-5, with TRBD2 matching over 8 bases. The CDR3 contains 13 residues. Germline lookup yields CDR1 LGHNA and CDR2 YSLEER. J lost 5 bases, V lost 2 bases, and 1 base had no gene match. The CDR3 region has the DNA TGCGCCAGCAGCCAAAGACTAGCGGAGACCCAGTACTTC. It yields the protein CASSQRLAETQYF.

The CDR3: CASSERGYNEQFF. CDR3 coding DNA: TGTGCCAGTAGTGAGAGAGGTTACAATGAGCAGTTCTTC. The V gene is TRBV19, the J gene TRBJ2-1; D is uncertain. Trimming shortened V by 5 bases and J by 4 bases, and 9 bases separated the two germline ends. The CDR3 is 13 amino acids. Germline values: CDR1 LNHDA, CDR2 SQIVND (reference sequence).

V is TRBV5-5 and J is TRBJ1-5; a possible D gene is TRBD1 (5 bases). CDR1 and CDR2 (germline): SGHKS, YYEKEE (reference sequence). V was pared by 6 bases and J by 3 bases, with 13 bases between. CDR3 size: 14 residues. In DNA form, the CDR3 reads TGTGCCAGCACCATGACAGACGACAATCAGCCCCAGCATTTT. It specifies CASTMTDDNQPQHF. Full variable domain (missing parts from reference TRBV5-5 and TRBJ1-5): DAGVTQSPTHLIKTRGQQVTLRCSPISGHKSVSWYQQVLGQGPQFIFQYYEKEERGRGNFPDRFSARQFPNYSSELNVNALLLGDSALYLCASTMTDDNQPQHFGDGTRLSIL.

The CDR3 coding sequence is TGTGCCAGCAGCCCCAACGTTGGGGCAGGTGAAAAACTGTTTTTT. Residues: CASSPNVGAGEKLFF. This rearrangement joins TRBV3-1 (or the pseudogene TRBV3-2) to TRBJ1-4, with a possible D match to TRBD1 (5 bases). CDR3 length equals 15 residues. Germline V gene data show CDR1 as LGHDT and CDR2 as YNNKEL (reference sequence). V was trimmed by 4 bases and J by 7 bases, leaving 16 bases between them.

The J gene is TRBJ1-2, the V gene TRBV11-2; D is perhaps TRBD1 (5 bases). Trimming removed 1 base at V and 8 bases at J, with 14 bases between. CDR1 is SGHAT and CDR2 is FQNNGV in the germline V gene. There are 14 residues in the CDR3. CDR3 DNA sequence: TGTGCCAGCAGCTTAGGCCCAGGGCGAAAAGGCTACACCTTC. It codes for CASSLGPGRKGYTF.

The chain is built from TRBV29-1 and TRBJ2-7; 7 bases are shared with TRBD1. Germline trimming cut 4 bases from V and 2 bases from J; bases unmatched to any gene: 14. The CDR3 is 16 amino acids. Germline CDR1 reads SQVTM; CDR2 reads ANQGSEA. The DNA of the CDR3 is TGCAGCGTTGGAGGCCGGGACAGCCGCGATCCCTACGAGCAGTACTTC. It encodes CSVGGRDSRDPYEQYF.

This clone showed up just once. The V call is TRBV7-2, the J call TRBJ1-1, with D hard to call. V lost 1 base and J 0 bases, leaving 6 bases between the germline ends. CDR1 and CDR2 from the germline V gene are SGHTA and FQGNSA. The CDR3 is 14 residues long. This chain's CDR3 is CASSLGLLNTEAFF. CDR3 nucleotides: TGTGCCAGCAGCTTAGGACTACTGAACACTGAAGCTTTCTTT.

The chain recombines TRBV3-1 (or the pseudogene TRBV3-2) with TRBJ1-2; D not certain. CDR1 is LGHDT and CDR2 is YNNKEL in the germline V gene (reference sequence). Trimming pared 1 base from V and 3 bases from J, leaving 6 bases between. This CDR3 is built from 13 residues. The CDR3: CASSQAAYYGYTF. The CDR3 DNA follows: TGTGCCAGCAGCCAAGCCGCTTACTATGGCTACACCTTC.

The V call is TRBV5-1, the J call TRBJ2-3, with 8 bases fitting TRBD1. This CDR3 spans 17 amino acids. The junction had 9 bases not matched to a gene; V was cut back by 2 bases and J by 1 base. Germline V CDR1 and CDR2: SGHRS, YFSETQ. The CDR3 nucleotides read TGCGCCAGCAGCTTCCCTCCGGGACAGGACCGCACAGATACGCAGTATTTT. Its translation: CASSFPPGQDRTDTQYF.

The chain employs TRBV9 and TRBJ2-1, with D hard to call. Germline lookup yields CDR1 SGDLS and CDR2 YYNGEE. This CDR3 region has 15 residues. V lost 3 bases to trimming and J lost 6 bases, with 16 bases between them. In nucleotides, the CDR3 is TGTGCCAGCAGCGAGGCAATTAATCCTCTCAATGAGCAGTTCTTC. As protein: CASSEAINPLNEQFF.

The chain joins TRBV28 to TRBJ1-1; TRBD1 might be the D (5 bases). The germline gives CDR1 MDHEN, CDR2 SYDVKM. Trimming removed 10 bases from V and 4 bases from J, with 22 bases in between. The CDR3 totals 15 residues. CDR3 sequence: CATNRPGGGGTEAFF. The CDR3 nucleotides are TGTGCCACCAACCGTCCCGGGGGGGGTGGCACTGAAGCTTTCTTT.

The chain carries TRBV18 and TRBJ1-1; perhaps TRBD1 as D (6 bases). CDR3 length: 14 amino acids. Trimming took 5 bases from V and 3 from J, leaving 13 bases between them. From germline, CDR1 is KGHSH and CDR2 LQKENI. CDR3 sequence reads: CASSSQGFDTEAFF. DNA for the CDR3: TGTGCCAGCTCATCACAGGGCTTCGACACTGAAGCTTTCTTT.

CDR3 coding DNA: TGTGCCAGCAGCCCGCGACAGGGGGCAATCAACACTGAAGCTTTCTTT. Its protein product is CASSPRQGAINTEAFF. V usage is TRBV7-2 and J usage is TRBJ1-1, with 10 nucleotides matching TRBD1. Trimming took 5 bases from V and 2 from J; bases not matched to a gene: 8. From germline, CDR1 is SGHTA and CDR2 FQGNSA. The CDR3 totals 16 residues.

This rearrangement joins TRBV7-2 to TRBJ1-1; tentatively, D is TRBD1 (5 bases). V gave up 4 bases and J gave up 5 bases, with 14 bases separating them. The CDR3 runs 14 residues. Germline loops: CDR1 SGHTA, CDR2 FQGNSA. CDR3 sequence (DNA): TGTGCCAGCAGCTCCACCCGCGGGGGGACTGAAGCTTTCTTT. Translating gives CASSSTRGGTEAFF. The whole variable domain, filled in from reference TRBV7-2 and TRBJ1-1, reads GAGVSQSPSNKVTEKGKDVELRCDPISGHTALYWYRQSLGQGLEFLIYFQGNSAPDKSGLPSDRFSAERTGGSVSTLTIQRTQQEDSAVYLCASSSTRGGTEAFFGQGTRLTVV.

The V gene is TRBV6-5, the J gene TRBJ1-2; 7 bases are shared with TRBD1. Germline V lookup: CDR1 MNHEY, CDR2 SVGAGI. After removal of 6 bases from V and 8 bases from J, the junction contained 12 bases not matched to a gene. CDR3 length: 14 amino acids. As DNA, the CDR3 is TGTGCCAGCAGGCCCCCCGACAGGGTAGGGGGCTACACCTTC. Translating it yields CASRPPDRVGGYTF.

This chain uses TRBV9 with TRBJ2-5; D is perhaps TRBD2 (5 bases). The CDR3 is made up of 15 amino acids. Trimming stripped 4 bases from V and 2 bases from J, with 15 bases between. The germline CDR1 and CDR2 sequences are SGDLS and YYNGEE. CDR3 amino acids: CASSPYGVPQETQYF. As DNA, the CDR3 is TGTGCCAGCAGCCCCTACGGGGTACCACAAGAGACCCAGTACTTC. Variable domain in full (rest from reference TRBV9 and TRBJ2-5): DSGVTQTPKHLITATGQRVTLRCSPRSGDLSVYWYQQSLDQGLQFLIQYYNGEERAKGNILERFSAQQFPDLHSELNLSSLELGDSALYFCASSPYGVPQETQYFGPGTRLLVL.